These T cell receptor beta chains were read from a single sample in a study of blood T cell repertoires in COVID-19. Some clones are missing from TCRdb's copy, which holds only in-frame ones; the method was immunoSEQ multiplex PCR. The sample holds approximately 88,000 clones, about three quarters seen once. Sequencing input: peripheral blood. These receptors all stem from an elderly woman with active or convalescent COVID-19. CDR3s include the opening cysteine and the closing phenylalanine or tryptophan. A D gene is named only where the DNA matches it firmly. Where a row states a size, it is once, few, many or the class of an expanded clone; other rows omit it.

size: few
D: TRBD1
J: TRBJ2-2
V: TRBV27
CDR3: CASSATQGAGELFF
DNA: TGTGCCAGCAGTGCGACTCAGGGGGCCGGGGAGCTGTTTTTT

size: .
D: TRBD1
J: TRBJ1-2
V: TRBV9
CDR3: CASSVASRGLGYTF
DNA: TGTGCCAGCAGCGTAGCTTCCAGGGGGCTTGGCTACACCTTC

size: .
D: TRBD2
J: TRBJ2-5
V: TRBV28
CDR3: CASSSLAGGVQTQYF
DNA: TGTGCCAGCAGCTCTCTAGCGGGGGGGGTGCAGACCCAGTACTTC

size: .
D: .
J: TRBJ1-4
V: TRBV5-1
CDR3: CASSLPEGFGPNEKLFF
DNA: TGCGCCAGCAGCCTCCCGGAGGGTTTTGGGCCTAATGAAAAACTGTTTTTT

size: few
D: .
J: TRBJ1-3
V: TRBV9
CDR3: CASSRDILGNTIYF
DNA: TGTGCCAGCAGCCGAGATATACTAGGAAACACCATATATTTT

size: .
D: .
J: TRBJ1-5
V: TRBV10-2
CDR3: CASSDRDSNQPQHF
DNA: TGCGCCAGCAGTGACAGGGATAGCAATCAGCCCCAGCATTTT

size: .
D: TRBD2
J: TRBJ2-5
V: TRBV6-5
CDR3: CASRPRGSQETQYF
DNA: TGTGCCAGCAGACCGCGGGGGAGTCAAGAGACCCAGTACTTC

size: .
D: TRBD2
J: TRBJ2-7
V: TRBV4-3
CDR3: CASSQDFPSGGYEQYF
DNA: TGCGCCAGCAGCCAAGACTTCCCTAGCGGAGGCTACGAGCAGTACTTC

size: .
D: TRBD2
J: TRBJ2-5
V: TRBV9
CDR3: CASSVYLAGGQETQYF
DNA: TGTGCCAGCAGCGTATATCTAGCGGGGGGGCAAGAGACCCAGTACTTC

size: .
D: TRBD1
J: TRBJ1-1
V: TRBV5-1
CDR3: CASSRQGTGGAGTEAFF
DNA: TGCGCCAGCAGCCGTCAAGGGACAGGGGGCGCCGGCACTGAAGCTTTCTTT

size: .
D: .
J: TRBJ1-1
V: TRBV25-1
CDR3: CASRETGIGTEAFF
DNA: TGTGCCAGCAGGGAAACAGGGATAGGTACTGAAGCTTTCTTT

size: .
D: .
J: TRBJ2-7
V: TRBV7-2
CDR3: CASSPHAGRDSYEQYF
DNA: TGTGCCAGCAGCCCGCACGCCGGCAGGGACTCCTACGAGCAGTACTTC

size: .
D: .
J: TRBJ1-2
V: TRBV3-1/TRBV3-2
CDR3: CASSQGGGINGYTF
DNA: TGTGCCAGCAGCCAAGGGGGAGGGATAAATGGCTACACCTTC

size: .
D: .
J: TRBJ1-1
V: TRBV4-1
CDR3: CASSPTARGPNTEAFF
DNA: TGCGCCAGCAGCCCGACAGCCAGGGGTCCGAACACTGAAGCTTTCTTT

size: .
D: TRBD1
J: TRBJ1-1
V: TRBV9
CDR3: CASSVVKGANTEAFF
DNA: TGTGCCAGCAGCGTAGTTAAGGGGGCGAACACTGAAGCTTTCTTT

size: .
D: TRBD1
J: TRBJ1-6
V: TRBV4-1
CDR3: CASSLGQGVTPLHF
DNA: TGCGCCAGCAGCCTAGGACAGGGGGTCACACCCCTCCACTTT

size: .
D: .
J: TRBJ1-2
V: TRBV6-5
CDR3: CASRPPGTRGGYTF
DNA: TGTGCCAGCAGGCCTCCCGGGACTAGGGGGGGCTACACCTTC

size: .
D: TRBD1
J: TRBJ1-2
V: TRBV5-6
CDR3: CASSLATGDGYTF
DNA: TGTGCCAGCAGCTTAGCGACAGGGGATGGCTACACCTTC

size: .
D: TRBD1
J: TRBJ1-5
V: TRBV5-5
CDR3: CASSDRGSDSQPQHF
DNA: TGTGCCAGCAGCGACAGGGGATCGGATAGTCAGCCCCAGCATTTT

size: .
D: .
J: TRBJ1-5
V: TRBV21-1
CDR3: CASSKWQGIQPQHF
DNA: TGTGCCAGCAGCAAATGGCAGGGAATTCAGCCCCAGCATTTT

size: .
D: .
J: TRBJ2-5
V: TRBV6-2/TRBV6-3
CDR3: CASSWNREGTQYF
DNA: TGTGCCAGCAGTTGGAACAGGGAGGGGACCCAGTACTTC

size: .
D: TRBD1
J: TRBJ2-7
V: TRBV5-6
CDR3: CASSLDRAYEQYF
DNA: TGTGCCAGCAGCCTAGACAGGGCCTACGAGCAGTACTTC

size: .
D: .
J: TRBJ2-7
V: TRBV12-5
CDR3: CASGLSPTVQYF
DNA: TGTGCTAGTGGTTTGTCTCCGACAGTGCAGTACTTC